This TCR beta chain was identified in a study of cytomegalovirus exposure and HLA in healthy donors. V lost 3 bases and J lost 4, with 5 bases in between. This CDR3 comprises 12 residues. CDR1 SGHRS and CDR2 YFSETQ come from the germline V gene. Primers: 60 Vbeta forward and 13 Jbeta reverse. Here immunoSEQ multiplex PCR was the method, and the copy in TCRdb shows in-frame clones only, minus some. Of 60,000 to 85,000 clones listed, about 67% are singletons. This TCR was recovered from a human donor in good health. The material sequenced was PBMCs. The chain is built from TRBV5-1 and TRBJ1-3; no reliable D call. CDR3 sequence: CASSSLGNTIYF. CDR3 bases: TGCGCCAGCAGCTCCCTCGGAAACACCATATATTTT.